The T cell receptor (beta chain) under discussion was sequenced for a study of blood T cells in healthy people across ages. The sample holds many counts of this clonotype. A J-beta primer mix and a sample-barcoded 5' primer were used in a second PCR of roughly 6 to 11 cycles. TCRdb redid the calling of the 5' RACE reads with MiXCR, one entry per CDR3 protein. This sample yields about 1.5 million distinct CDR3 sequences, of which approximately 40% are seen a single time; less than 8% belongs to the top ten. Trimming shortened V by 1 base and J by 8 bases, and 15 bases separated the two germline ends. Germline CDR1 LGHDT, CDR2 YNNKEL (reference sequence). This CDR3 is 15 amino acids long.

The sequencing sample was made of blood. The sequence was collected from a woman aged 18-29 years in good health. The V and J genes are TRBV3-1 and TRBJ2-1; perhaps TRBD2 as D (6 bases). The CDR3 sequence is CASSQVRLGGDEQFF. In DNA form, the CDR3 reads TGTGCCAGCAGCCAAGTGAGACTAGGAGGCGATGAGCAGTTCTTC.